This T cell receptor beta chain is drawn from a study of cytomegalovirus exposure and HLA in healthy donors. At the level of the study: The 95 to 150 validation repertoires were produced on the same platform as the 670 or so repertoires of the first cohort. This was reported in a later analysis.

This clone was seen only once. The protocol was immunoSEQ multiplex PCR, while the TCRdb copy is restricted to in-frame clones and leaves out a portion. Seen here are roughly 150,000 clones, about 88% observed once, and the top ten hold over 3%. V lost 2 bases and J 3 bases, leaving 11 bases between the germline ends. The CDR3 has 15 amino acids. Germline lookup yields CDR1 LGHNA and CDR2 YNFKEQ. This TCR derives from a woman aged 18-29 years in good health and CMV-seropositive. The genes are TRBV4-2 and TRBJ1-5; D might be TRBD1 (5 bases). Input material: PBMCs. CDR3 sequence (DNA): TGTGCCAGCAGCCAATTCGCCAGGGACAATCAGCCCCAGCATTTT. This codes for CASSQFARDNQPQHF.